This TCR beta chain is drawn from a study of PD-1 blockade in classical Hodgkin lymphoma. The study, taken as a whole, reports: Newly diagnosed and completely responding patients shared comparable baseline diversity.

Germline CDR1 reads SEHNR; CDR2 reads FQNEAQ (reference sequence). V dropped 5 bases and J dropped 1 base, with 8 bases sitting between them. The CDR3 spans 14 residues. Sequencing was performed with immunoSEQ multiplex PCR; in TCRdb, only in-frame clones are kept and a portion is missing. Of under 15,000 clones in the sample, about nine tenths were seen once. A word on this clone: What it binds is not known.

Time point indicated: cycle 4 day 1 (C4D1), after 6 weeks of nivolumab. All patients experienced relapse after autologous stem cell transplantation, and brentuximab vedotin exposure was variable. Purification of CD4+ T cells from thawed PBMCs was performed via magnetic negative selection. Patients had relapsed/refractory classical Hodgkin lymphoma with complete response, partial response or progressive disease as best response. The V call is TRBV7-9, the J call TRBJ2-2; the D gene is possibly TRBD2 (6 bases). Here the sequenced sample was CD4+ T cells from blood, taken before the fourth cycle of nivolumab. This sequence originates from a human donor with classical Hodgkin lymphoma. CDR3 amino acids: CASSRDLNTGELFF. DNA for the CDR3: TGTGCCAGCAGCCGGGACTTGAACACCGGGGAGCTGTTTTTT.